Listed below are T cell receptor beta chains from one sample, sequenced in a study of T cell responses to AZD1222 COVID-19 vaccine. Sequenced by immunoSEQ multiplex PCR; TCRdb stores in-frame clones only, minus some. The sample consists of 130,000 to 150,000 clones, approximately 91% of them appearing once. Sample: peripheral blood, taken 28 days after the second AZD1222 dose. The receptors come from an adult who received the AZD1222 COVID-19 vaccine. The CDR3 runs from the conserved cysteine through the conserved F or W. D genes are given only for firm matches. A row's size may be missing; if present it is once, few, many or a size class.

TRBV7-6	NA	TRBJ2-2	NA	TGTGCCAGCAGCCGCCGCACCGGGGAGCTGTTTTTT	CASSRRTGELFF
TRBV2	NA	TRBJ1-4	NA	TGTGCCAGCAGCGCAGGGGTTAGGGATGAAAAACTGTTTTTT	CASSAGVRDEKLFF
TRBV19	TRBD1	TRBJ1-2	NA	TGTGCCAGTAGTACTCCTGACAGGGCCGCCTATGGCTACACCTTC	CASSTPDRAAYGYTF
TRBV29-1	NA	TRBJ2-1	NA	TGCAGCGTTGAAGGCAGGCGGCCGTCCTACAATGAGCAGTTCTTC	CSVEGRRPSYNEQFF
TRBV2	TRBD2	TRBJ2-5	few	TGTGCCAGCAGTGAAGCAGAGTCCCGGACTAGCCTGGAGACCCAGTACTTC	CASSEAESRTSLETQYF
TRBV30	TRBD1	TRBJ1-1	NA	TGTGCCTGGAGTGTTCCCAGGGGGCTCAACACTGAAGCTTTCTTT	CAWSVPRGLNTEAFF
TRBV2	NA	TRBJ1-2	few	TGTGCCAGCAGACCTCGGACGGACAGCTATGGCTACACCTTC	CASRPRTDSYGYTF
TRBV6-5	NA	TRBJ1-4	NA	TGTGCCAGCAGTTACGGTTGGGGGGAGATGCATGAAAAACTGTTTTTT	CASSYGWGEMHEKLFF
TRBV20-1	NA	TRBJ1-1	few	TGCAGTGCTAGTTGGAACACTGAAGCTTTCTTT	CSASWNTEAFF
TRBV12-5	NA	TRBJ1-4	NA	TGTGCTAGTGCGGTCCTTAATAATGAAAAACTGTTTTTT	CASAVLNNEKLFF
TRBV6-6	NA	TRBJ1-2	NA	TGTGCCAGTTCACAGGACCCTAACTATGGCTACACCTTC	CASSQDPNYGYTF
TRBV9	TRBD1	TRBJ1-2	NA	TGTGCCAGCAGCCGGGGACAGCTCTACACCTTC	CASSRGQLYTF
TRBV5-4	NA	TRBJ1-2	NA	TGTGCCAGCAGCTTGGGAGGGGGAAACTATGGCTACACCTTC	CASSLGGGNYGYTF
TRBV6-5	NA	TRBJ1-5	NA	TGTGCCAGCAGGATAGGACGGGGGAGCAATCAGCCCCAGCATTTT	CASRIGRGSNQPQHF
TRBV25-1	NA	TRBJ2-5	NA	TGTGCCAGCAAGTTCAGGGGTATATCAGAGACCCAGTACTTC	CASKFRGISETQYF
TRBV3-1/TRBV3-2	TRBD1	TRBJ2-7	NA	TGTGCCAGCAGCCAGGTACGACAGGGATACAGCTACGAGCAGTACTTC	CASSQVRQGYSYEQYF
TRBV7-2	NA	TRBJ1-5	NA	TGTGCCAGCAGCTTAGCCGAAGGCGGGGCGGGTAATCAGCCCCAGCATTTT	CASSLAEGGAGNQPQHF
TRBV9	NA	TRBJ1-1	NA	TGTGCCAGCAGCGTAGCAACAGTTGAAGCTTTCTTT	CASSVATVEAFF
TRBV12-3/TRBV12-4	NA	TRBJ1-2	NA	TGTGCCAGCAGTTTTGGCCAGGTATATGGCTACACCTTC	CASSFGQVYGYTF
TRBV6-6	TRBD1	TRBJ1-1	NA	TGTGCCAGCAGTTACTCGGACAGGGAGGAAGCTTTCTTT	CASSYSDREEAFF
TRBV9	TRBD2	TRBJ2-5	NA	TGTGCCAGCAGCGGAGTTGGGACTAGCGGGAGTTTGAAGACCCAGTACTTC	CASSGVGTSGSLKTQYF
TRBV7-2	TRBD2	TRBJ2-5	NA	TGTGCCAGCAGTCGACTAGCGGGAGGGCCTGGAGAGACCCAGTACTTC	CASSRLAGGPGETQYF
TRBV11-1	NA	TRBJ2-7	NA	TGTGCCAGCAGCCTAAGTGGTACTTACAGAGGCGAGCAGTACTTC	CASSLSGTYRGEQYF
TRBV7-3	NA	TRBJ1-1	NA	TGTGCCAGCAGCTTCGGGACGAACACTGAAGCTTTCTTT	CASSFGTNTEAFF
TRBV3-1/TRBV3-2	TRBD2	TRBJ2-7	NA	TGTGCCAGCAGCCCCCGACTAGCGGGGGCGTATGGGGAGCAGTACTTC	CASSPRLAGAYGEQYF
TRBV19	NA	TRBJ1-5	NA	TGTGCCAGTAGTATCGACGCCGTGAGTCAGCCCCAGCATTTT	CASSIDAVSQPQHF
TRBV7-9	TRBD1	TRBJ2-1	NA	TGTGCCAGCAGCTTAGATGCAGGGGGCTACAATGAGCAGTTCTTC	CASSLDAGGYNEQFF
TRBV27	NA	TRBJ1-6	NA	TGTGCCAGCAGTGCGGGACCGCCGAGCTCCTATAATTCACCCCTCCACTTT	CASSAGPPSSYNSPLHF
TRBV6-5	TRBD1	TRBJ1-1	NA	TGTGCCAGCAGTACCGGGACAGGCCTTGAAGCTTTCTTT	CASSTGTGLEAFF
TRBV18	TRBD1	TRBJ2-5	NA	TGTGCCAGCTCACCTCGACAGGGGGCCGGGGAGACCCAGTACTTC	CASSPRQGAGETQYF
TRBV4-1	NA	TRBJ2-5	once	TGCGCCAGCAGCCCCCTGGACAGTAAAGAGACCCAGTACTTC	CASSPLDSKETQYF
TRBV18	TRBD1	TRBJ1-6	NA	TGTGCCAGCTACAGGACAGGGTCTAATTCACCCCTCCACTTT	CASYRTGSNSPLHF
TRBV19	NA	TRBJ2-1	once	TGTGCCAGTAGCCTCTTCCCAGGGAGATTCTACAATGAGCAGTTCTTC	CASSLFPGRFYNEQFF
TRBV19	TRBD1	TRBJ1-5	NA	TGTGCCAGTAGTCAGGGGGCTCAGCCCCAGCATTTT	CASSQGAQPQHF
TRBV6-2/TRBV6-3	TRBD1	TRBJ1-6	NA	TGTGCCAGCAGCCGCGCTCGGACAGGGGCTTGGAATTCACCCCTCCACTTT	CASSRARTGAWNSPLHF
TRBV18	NA	TRBJ1-2	NA	TGTGCCAGCTCACGGGAAGCGGAGGCCTATGGCTACACCTTC	CASSREAEAYGYTF
TRBV18	TRBD2	TRBJ2-7	NA	TGTGCCAGCTCACCGGCTAGCGGGGAAAGCTACGAGCAGTACTTC	CASSPASGESYEQYF
TRBV10-3	NA	TRBJ1-4	NA	TGTGCCATCAATCGGGGGCTCGGGGAAAAACTGTTTTTT	CAINRGLGEKLFF
TRBV2	TRBD1	TRBJ1-2	NA	TGTGCCAGCAGTGAAACAGGGGGCGGCTATGGCTACACCTTC	CASSETGGGYGYTF
TRBV5-6	NA	TRBJ2-7	NA	TGTGCCAGCAGCTTTACTAACTACGAGCAGTACTTC	CASSFTNYEQYF
TRBV12-5	TRBD1	TRBJ1-1	NA	TGTGCTAGTGGCCTAGACAGGGCGAAAGCTTTCTTT	CASGLDRAKAFF
TRBV19	NA	TRBJ1-2	NA	TGTGCCAGTAGTATAGATAGGGGGGCGCGAGGCTACACCTTC	CASSIDRGARGYTF
TRBV5-1	NA	TRBJ1-2	NA	TGCGCCAGCAGCCCACCGGGCCTCGACTATGGCTACACCTTC	CASSPPGLDYGYTF
TRBV18	TRBD2	TRBJ2-5	few	TGTGCCAGCTCACCTCGGGGACTAGCGGGGGCCCTTCACTTC	CASSPRGLAGALHF
TRBV6-5	NA	TRBJ2-2	NA	TGTGCCAGCAGTTACTTTGGGGGCACCGGGGAGCTGTTTTTT	CASSYFGGTGELFF
TRBV29-1	NA	TRBJ2-7	NA	TGCAGCGTTGGGATCGGGGGACCAACCTACGAGCAGTACTTC	CSVGIGGPTYEQYF
TRBV6-2/TRBV6-3	NA	TRBJ2-5	NA	TGTGCCAGCAGTTACTACAGGTTACAAGAGACCCAGTACTTC	CASSYYRLQETQYF
TRBV29-1	NA	TRBJ1-1	once	TGCAGCGCTGGCGGGGGGATGAACACTGAAGCTTTCTTT	CSAGGGMNTEAFF
TRBV11-2	TRBD2	TRBJ2-1	once	TGTGCCAGCAGCTTAGGGACTAGCGGGAGAGGTAATGAGCAGTTCTTC	CASSLGTSGRGNEQFF
TRBV11-1	TRBD2	TRBJ2-7	NA	TGTGCCAGCAGCACATCGACTAGCGGTCTGGGTGAGCAGTACTTC	CASSTSTSGLGEQYF
TRBV2	TRBD1	TRBJ1-1	NA	TGTGCCAGCAGTGTGGGACAGATGAACACTGAAGCTTTCTTT	CASSVGQMNTEAFF
TRBV5-8	NA	TRBJ1-1	NA	TGTGCCAGCAGCTTGGATTTGGGTGGGGAAAACACTGAAGCTTTCTTT	CASSLDLGGENTEAFF
TRBV2	TRBD1	TRBJ1-6	NA	TGTGCCAGCAGGGACACCCAGGGGGGTTATTCACCCCTCCACTTT	CASRDTQGGYSPLHF
TRBV27	TRBD1	TRBJ1-5	NA	TGTGCCAGCAGTTTATTAGAGGGGACAGCATCACCAGTTAGCAATCAGCCCCAGCATTTT	CASSLLEGTASPVSNQPQHF
TRBV18	TRBD1	TRBJ1-5	NA	TGTGCCAGCTCACCCCAGGGGGGAAATCAGCCCCAGCATTTT	CASSPQGGNQPQHF